A single sample gave rise to the 25 T cell receptor beta chains below, sequenced in a study of T cells in Graves' hyperthyroidism and ophthalmopathy. From RNA transcripts, TCR beta CDR3 regions were amplified. HTBI primers were employed in a first-round RT-PCR of the TCR CDR3. TCRdb re-called the multiplex PCR reads with MiXCR, one entry per CDR3 protein. The table records about 690,000 distinct CDR3 sequences, roughly 17% of them present only once. Sequences were obtained from blood. These receptors were collected from a man aged 50 to 60 with Graves' hyperthyroidism.

In this sample, this clonotype turned up many times. The chain links TRBV30 to TRBJ1-2; D is uncertain. With 0 bases removed from V and 6 bases from J, the gap between germline ends came to 5 bases. This CDR3 contains 11 residues. Germline V gene lookup returns CDR1 GTSNPN and CDR2 SVGIG (reference sequence). The CDR3 region is CAWSVLNGYTF. The CDR3 DNA sequence: TGTGCCTGGAGTGTCCTTAATGGCTACACCTTC.

The chain uses TRBV12-3 or TRBV12-4 and TRBJ2-2; 10 bases match TRBD1. V lost 5 bases and J lost 16; bases outside the gene matches: 22. The CDR3 loop spans 17 amino acids. CDR3 sequence: CASSDKTGGLDTGGPFF. The CDR3 bases are TGTGCCAGCAGTGATAAGACAGGGGGCTTGGACACCGGGGGGCCGTTTTTT.

In its sample, this clonotype was seen a few times. V usage is TRBV3-1 and J usage is TRBJ2-3; tentative D call: TRBD2 (5 bases). CDR3 length: 14 residues. V was cut by 2 bases and J by 4 bases, with 10 bases left in between. CDR1 LGHDT and CDR2 YNNKEL come from the germline V gene (reference sequence). CDR3 coding DNA: TGTGCCAGCAGCCAACGGGGATCCGCAGATACGCAGTATTTT. This codes for CASSQRGSADTQYF.

The rearrangement joins TRBV12-3 or TRBV12-4 to TRBJ2-5; unclear D gene. This CDR3 contains 13 residues. The germline V and J ends were trimmed by 4 bases and 7 bases, with 13 bases remaining between them. The CDR3 protein is CASSYTGPGTQYF. For the CDR3, the DNA is TGTGCCAGCAGTTACACCGGGCCAGGGACCCAGTACTTC.

This clonotype was detected only a few times. J is TRBJ2-7 and V is TRBV4-1; TRBD2 matches at 7 bases. The junction had 3 bases not matched to a gene; V was cut back by 2 bases and J by 2 bases. The CDR3 length is 14 residues. The germline CDR1 and CDR2 sequences are MGHRA and YSYEKL. The CDR3 is CASSQSGTTYEQYF. CDR3 DNA sequence: TGCGCCAGCAGCCAAAGCGGGACGACCTACGAGCAGTACTTC.

The V call is TRBV3-1, the J call TRBJ2-7; TRBD2 agrees at 7 bases. With V trimmed by 4 bases and J by 2 bases, 5 bases remained unmatched. The CDR3 extends over 14 amino acids. Germline CDR1 LGHDT, CDR2 YNNKEL (reference sequence). The CDR3 protein is CASSPSGTPYEQYF. The CDR3 region has the DNA TGTGCCAGCAGCCCTAGCGGAACACCCTACGAGCAGTACTTC.

This chain connects TRBV6-1 to TRBJ1-5; possibly TRBD1 for D (6 bases). The CDR3 covers 13 residues. Trimming removed 3 bases from V and 7 bases from J, with 10 bases in between. CDR1 is MNHNS, CDR2 SASEGT, per germline. CDR3 amino acids: CASSEQGIQPQHF. The CDR3 nucleotides are TGTGCCAGCAGTGAGCAGGGGATACAGCCCCAGCATTTT.

This chain connects TRBV5-1 to TRBJ2-2; D gene unclear. Germline CDR1 SGHRS, CDR2 YFSETQ. CDR3 length: 15 amino acids. V lost 0 bases and J lost 6, with 12 bases in between. The DNA for the CDR3 is TGCGCCAGCAGCTTGGCGTTAGCTCAGTCCGGGGAGCTGTTTTTT. It yields the protein CASSLALAQSGELFF.

This clonotype was counted a few times. V is TRBV19 and J is TRBJ1-5; 7 bases align to TRBD1. In germline, CDR1 is LNHDA, CDR2 SQIVND (reference sequence). The CDR3 consists of 15 residues. V dropped 7 bases and J dropped 6; count of bases not matched to a gene: 12. The CDR3: CASITQTGSSQPQHF. In nucleotides, the CDR3 is TGTGCCAGTATCACACAGACAGGGTCTTCTCAGCCCCAGCATTTT.

The J gene is TRBJ1-5, the V gene TRBV4-1; D uncertain. Germline lookup yields CDR1 MGHRA and CDR2 YSYEKL. The CDR3 extends over 16 amino acids. Trimming removed 2 bases at V and 8 bases at J, with 19 bases between. The CDR3 loop reads CASSQLGGSLREPQHF. The CDR3 coding sequence is TGCGCCAGCAGCCAACTCGGAGGATCCCTTAGGGAGCCCCAGCATTTT.

In its sample, this clonotype was seen many times. The chain carries TRBV14 and TRBJ2-1, with 7 bases fitting TRBD2. The CDR3 runs 18 residues. Germline V gene sequence: CDR1 SGHDN, CDR2 FVKESK. Germline trimming cut 1 base from V and 4 bases from J; bases unmatched to any gene: 13. CDR3 sequence (DNA): TGTGCCAGCAGCCAAGTGGGGCCACCCAGCGGGATATACAATGAGCAGTTCTTC. The encoded protein is CASSQVGPPSGIYNEQFF.

This clonotype was seen only a few times. The gene calls are TRBV6-1 and TRBJ1-1; D is uncertain. This CDR3 contains 16 residues. The germline gives CDR1 MNHNS, CDR2 SASEGT. Trimming removed 5 bases at V and 1 base at J, with 17 bases between. DNA for the CDR3: TGTGCCAGCAGTCGCCCGCCGGCCAGGACGAACACTGAAGCTTTCTTT. Protein product: CASSRPPARTNTEAFF.

This clonotype was observed at least ten times. The rearrangement links TRBV7-9 to TRBJ2-5, with TRBD2 matching 13 bases. The trim removed 5 bases at V and 5 bases at J, leaving 5 bases unmatched. CDR3 size: 15 residues. The germline V gene has CDR1 SEHNR and CDR2 FQNEAQ (reference sequence). CDR3 residues: CASSPGLAGAETQYF. DNA of the CDR3: TGTGCCAGCAGCCCAGGACTAGCGGGGGCGGAGACCCAGTACTTC.

The rearrangement joins TRBV6-9 to TRBJ2-7; 8 bases line up with TRBD2. The V and J ends lost 3 bases and 3 bases, in that order; junction bases with no gene match: 4. CDR1 and CDR2 (germline): MNHGY, SVAAGI. The CDR3 covers 14 residues. This chain's CDR3 is CASSYSLAGYEQYF. Here the CDR3 DNA reads TGTGCCAGCAGTTACAGTCTAGCGGGCTACGAGCAGTACTTC.

This clonotype occurred a few times. This rearrangement joins TRBV7-9 to TRBJ2-1; D could derive from TRBD1 or TRBD2 (7 bases each). There are 23 residues in the CDR3. From germline, CDR1 is SEHNR and CDR2 FQNEAQ (reference sequence). Trimming removed 4 bases from V and 4 bases from J, with 38 bases in between. CDR3 in amino acids: CASSSGGRGGSVASGTRYNEQFF. The DNA of the CDR3 is TGTGCCAGCAGCTCAGGGGGAAGGGGGGGTTCGGTGGCTAGCGGAACCAGGTACAATGAGCAGTTCTTC.

This clonotype has only a few counts. CDR3 in DNA: TGTGCCATAAAGGGACAGAATTTAAACATTCAGTACTTC. Amino acids: CAIKGQNLNIQYF. The chain combines TRBV28 with TRBJ2-4; 7 bases are shared with TRBD1. The ends lost 10 bases at V and 6 bases at J; junction bases unmatched: 9. Germline loops: CDR1 MDHEN, CDR2 SYDVKM. This CDR3 is built from 13 residues.

The rearrangement links TRBV5-1 to TRBJ1-1; D call uncertain. Germline CDR1 reads SGHRS; CDR2 reads YFSETQ. This CDR3 contains 13 residues. Trimming pared 2 bases from V and 3 bases from J, leaving 8 bases between. The chain's CDR3 is CASSFQADTEAFF. The CDR3 bases are TGCGCCAGCAGCTTCCAAGCGGACACTGAAGCTTTCTTT. The full variable domain, with the rest looked up from reference TRBV5-1 and TRBJ1-1, is KAGVTQTPRYLIKTRGQQVTLSCSPISGHRSVSWYQQTPGQGLQFLFEYFSETQRNKGNFPGRFSGRQFSNSRSEMNVSTLELGDSALYLCASSFQADTEAFFGQGTRLTVV.

This clonotype was recorded at least ten times. The gene calls are TRBV10-3 and TRBJ1-3, with D unclear. CDR1 and CDR2 (germline): ENHRY, SYGVKD. V was clipped by 3 bases and J by 3 bases, with 12 bases between them. The CDR3 runs to 15 residues. The CDR3 DNA reads TGTGCCATCAGTGAAACTACAGCGGGTGGAAACACCATATATTTT. Translated, it gives CAISETTAGGNTIYF.

The table lists this clonotype with many counts. The genes are TRBV28 and TRBJ2-5, with D unresolved. The CDR3 contains 12 residues. Trimming shortened V by 2 bases and J by 7 bases, and 8 bases separated the two germline ends. The germline CDR1 and CDR2 sequences are MDHEN and SYDVKM. The DNA of the CDR3 is TGTGCCAGCAGTTTAGACCCTCCGACCCAGTACTTC. Residues: CASSLDPPTQYF.

The V call is TRBV27, the J call TRBJ2-7; 9 positions match TRBD1. The CDR3 covers 13 residues. V shed 8 bases and J 3 bases; nucleotides not matched to a gene: 5. Germline V gene lookup returns CDR1 MNHEY and CDR2 SMNVEV (reference sequence). This CDR3 reads CASGLTGGYEQYF. The CDR3 DNA reads as TGTGCCAGCGGATTGACAGGGGGCTACGAGCAGTACTTC.

The J gene is TRBJ1-5, the V gene TRBV6-2 or TRBV6-3; unclear D gene. V shed 6 bases and J shed 7 bases, with 13 bases lying between them. CDR1 is MNHEY and CDR2 is SVGEGT in the germline V gene. This CDR3 comprises 13 residues. The CDR3 here is CASSESFGQPQHF. The CDR3 DNA follows: TGTGCCAGCAGCGAATCATTCGGGCAGCCCCAGCATTTT.

V is TRBV6-2 or TRBV6-3 and J is TRBJ2-3; weak D call: TRBD1 (6 bases). This CDR3 spans 13 amino acids. Trimming pared 7 bases from V and 4 bases from J, leaving 12 bases between. CDR1 MNHEY and CDR2 SVGEGT come from the germline V gene. CDR3 nucleotides: TGTGCCAGCAACCAGGGGACCCCAGATACGCAGTATTTT. As protein: CASNQGTPDTQYF.

The chain combines TRBV11-2 with TRBJ2-5, with D tentatively TRBD1 (7 bases). Germline-derived CDR1 and CDR2 are SGHAT and FQNNGV. V was cut by 5 bases and J by 2 bases, with 30 bases left in between. This CDR3 region has 20 residues. The CDR3, as DNA: TGTGCCAGCAGCCTTACCCAGACAGGGTTGGGGAGGTGGATTCAAGAGACCCAGTACTTC. Translation gives CASSLTQTGLGRWIQETQYF.

This clonotype came up many times. This chain joins TRBV6-1 and TRBJ1-2, with 10 nucleotides matching TRBD1. Looked up from germline, CDR1 is MNHNS and CDR2 is SASEGT. J lost 0 bases, V lost 2 bases, and 9 bases had no gene match. The CDR3 has 18 amino acids. CDR3 bases: TGTGCCAGCAGTGAATATCTGACCGGGACAGGGGCTAACTATGGCTACACCTTC. Protein sequence: CASSEYLTGTGANYGYTF.

This clonotype showed up many times. The V call is TRBV2, the J call TRBJ2-7; 8 positions match TRBD1. Germline assignment: CDR1 SNHLY and CDR2 FYNNEI. The CDR3 has 14 residues. Trimming removed 11 bases from V and 3 bases from J; junction bases left unmatched: 12. The CDR3 loop is CAGLADRDYYEQYF. The DNA of the CDR3 is TGTGCCGGACTTGCGGACAGGGATTACTACGAGCAGTACTTC. Looking up the rest from reference TRBV2 and TRBJ2-7 gives the full variable domain: EPEVTQTPSHQVTQMGQEVILRCVPISNHLYFYWYRQILGQKVEFLVSFYNNEISEKSEIFDDQFSVERPDGSNFTLKIRSTKLEDSAMYFCAGLADRDYYEQYFGPGTRLTVT.